Listed here are 12 T cell receptor beta chains from one sample, sequenced in a study of T cells in Graves' hyperthyroidism and ophthalmopathy. Amplified regions were TCR beta CDR3 sequences from RNA transcripts. Researchers ran a first-round RT-PCR on the TCR CDR3 using the HTBI primer set. TCRdb re-derived calls from the multiplex PCR reads in MiXCR, one entry per CDR3 protein. The sample has roughly 300,000 distinct CDR3 sequences, 15% to 20% seen once. The sequencing sample was made of blood. The origin of the receptors is a woman aged 45-59 years with Graves' hyperthyroidism.

The rearrangement uses TRBV11-2 and TRBJ2-7, with 9 positions matching TRBD1. J gave up 3 bases and V 0 bases, and 6 bases lay outside the gene matches. This CDR3 region has 16 residues. Germline CDR1 reads SGHAT; CDR2 reads FQNNGV. The CDR3 nucleotides are TGTGCCAGCAGCTTAGACGGGACAGGGATTATCTACGAGCAGTACTTC. Its translation is CASSLDGTGIIYEQYF. Filled out from reference TRBV11-2 and TRBJ2-7, the complete variable domain reads EAGVAQSPRYKIIEKRQSVAFWCNPISGHATLYWYQQILGQGPKLLIQFQNNGVVDDSQLPKDRFSAERLKGVDSTLKIQPAKLEDSAVYLCASSLDGTGIIYEQYFGPGTRLTVT.

The rearrangement joins TRBV27 to TRBJ1-3; no definite D call. With 0 bases removed from V and 0 bases from J, the gap between germline ends came to 3 bases. The V gene's germline CDR1 is MNHEY and CDR2 SMNVEV (reference sequence). The CDR3 contains 14 residues. The CDR3 loop is CASSLSDSGNTIYF. Here the CDR3 DNA reads TGTGCCAGCAGTTTATCGGACTCTGGAAACACCATATATTTT.

This clonotype occurred many times. The rearrangement links TRBV7-2 to TRBJ2-1; D is possibly TRBD1 or TRBD2 (5 bases each). The V gene lost 3 bases and the J gene lost 5 bases, with 14 bases spanning the gap. The CDR3 covers 15 residues. Per the germline V gene, CDR1 is SGHTA and CDR2 is FQGNSA. CDR3 DNA: TGTGCCAGCAGCTTCGACGGGACGGCGAACAATGAGCAGTTCTTC. Translated: CASSFDGTANNEQFF.

The CDR3 reads CASRQPGQGADGELFF. The CDR3 DNA reads TGTGCCAGCAGACAACCGGGACAGGGGGCCGACGGGGAGCTGTTTTTT. The chain is built from TRBV6-1 and TRBJ2-2, with 12 bases identical to TRBD1. CDR1 MNHNS and CDR2 SASEGT come from the germline V gene. Trimming removed 6 bases from V and 7 bases from J; junction bases left unmatched: 9. The CDR3 runs 16 residues.

This clonotype was found a few times. The V and J genes are TRBV6-2 or TRBV6-3 and TRBJ2-1; D unresolved. In germline, CDR1 is MNHEY, CDR2 SVGEGT. This CDR3 comprises 12 residues. Trimming removed 6 bases from V and 6 bases from J, with 9 bases in between. The CDR3 here is CASRSDVNEQFF. The CDR3 DNA reads TGTGCCAGCAGATCCGACGTCAATGAGCAGTTCTTC.

This clonotype occurred many times. This chain links TRBV11-2 with TRBJ2-3; D is possibly TRBD2 (6 bases). The length of the CDR3 is 14 residues. The V gene's germline CDR1 is SGHAT and CDR2 FQNNGV. V was pared by 6 bases and J by 2 bases, with 12 bases between. The CDR3 bases are TGTGCCAGCAGGTCGCGGGACGCCACAGATACGCAGTATTTT. Its protein product is CASRSRDATDTQYF.

This clonotype has more than one count but fewer than ten. The chain recombines TRBV29-1 with TRBJ2-3; D may be TRBD1 or TRBD2 (5 bases each). CDR3 size: 13 residues. Between the trimmed V and J ends, which lost 8 bases and 4 bases, there was a span of 16 bases. The germline V gene encodes CDR1 SQVTM and CDR2 ANQGSEA. The CDR3: CSLARGRADTQYF. CDR3 nucleotide sequence: TGCAGCCTTGCGAGGGGAAGGGCAGATACGCAGTATTTT.

There are a few counts of this clonotype. The chain uses TRBV29-1 and TRBJ2-2; no clear D gene. CDR1 SQVTM and CDR2 ANQGSEA come from the germline V gene. The V gene lost 7 bases and the J gene lost 0 bases, with 9 bases spanning the gap. The length of the CDR3 is 13 residues. Written as DNA, the CDR3 is TGCAGCGCCCAAGATTCGAACACCGGGGAGCTGTTTTTT. Translating gives CSAQDSNTGELFF.

The genes are TRBV20-1 and TRBJ2-7; 7 positions match TRBD1. V lost 5 bases, J lost 7 bases, and 11 bases stayed unmatched. Germline V lookup: CDR1 DFQATT, CDR2 SNEGSKA (reference sequence). The CDR3 contains 13 residues. The CDR3 spells CSAENRGTGEQYV. The CDR3 nucleotides are TGCAGTGCTGAGAACAGGGGTACGGGGGAGCAGTACGTC.

The V call is TRBV12-3 or TRBV12-4, the J call TRBJ1-1; no clear D gene. This CDR3 is built from 16 residues. V was clipped by 3 bases and J by 0 bases, with 14 bases between them. The CDR3 is CASSFLGTAMNTEAFF. The CDR3, as DNA: TGTGCCAGCAGTTTTTTGGGTACAGCAATGAACACTGAAGCTTTCTTT.

In its sample, this clonotype was seen a few times. The V and J genes are TRBV24-1 and TRBJ2-1; the D gene is possibly TRBD2 (6 bases). The CDR3 is 18 residues long. Germline CDR1 KGHDR, CDR2 SFDVKD. Deletions cut 4 bases from V and 0 bases from J, with 18 bases between. The CDR3 nucleotides are TGTGCCACCAGTGAGCTCAGCGGGTCCCTCAGCTCCTACAATGAGCAGTTCTTC. Translation: CATSELSGSLSSYNEQFF.

There are a few counts of this clonotype. The rearrangement joins TRBV28 to TRBJ2-6; no reliable D call. The V gene's germline CDR1 is MDHEN and CDR2 SYDVKM. CDR3 length: 15 residues. V lost 6 bases and J 0 bases, leaving 9 bases between the germline ends. This CDR3 reads CASRRPPSGANVLTF. The CDR3 DNA reads TGTGCCAGCAGGCGGCCGCCCTCTGGGGCCAACGTCCTGACTTTC.